A single sample gave rise to the 17 T cell receptor beta chains below, sequenced in a study of circulating CD8 cells and anti-PD-1 response in melanoma. Each library started from 15 ng of total RNA using the QIAseq Immune Repertoire TCR panel. TCRdb called the reads again in MiXCR, with one record for every CDR3 protein. Altogether about 190 distinct CDR3 sequences are present, less than 9.5% being singletons, with the ten largest covering 34%. Four subsets defined by PD-1 and/or TIGIT were sorted from live CD3+CD8+TCRalphabeta+ cells. Sequenced material: CD8+ T cells from PBMCs, taken at baseline or after one month of anti-PD-1 therapy (not recorded which). Source of these receptors: a human donor with melanoma.

This chain links TRBV19 with TRBJ2-1; 7 bases match TRBD2. Trimming took 5 bases from V and 3 from J; bases not matched to a gene: 4. Germline V gives CDR1 LNHDA, CDR2 SQIVND (reference sequence). This CDR3 comprises 14 residues. CDR3 sequence reads: CASSPGTIYNEQFF. DNA of the CDR3: TGTGCCAGTAGTCCCGGGACTATCTACAATGAGCAGTTCTTC.

This clonotype is labeled as hyperexpanded. The V gene is TRBV2, the J gene TRBJ1-1; D is ambiguous. Trimming removed 1 base at V and 6 bases at J, with 6 bases between. Germline assignment: CDR1 SNHLY and CDR2 FYNNEI. The CDR3 contains 12 residues. CDR3 region: CASSEERAEAFF. The DNA for the CDR3 is TGTGCCAGCAGTGAAGAAAGGGCTGAAGCTTTCTTT.

This clonotype ranks as hyperexpanded. The V and J genes are TRBV19 and TRBJ2-7, with D unresolved. V was clipped by 1 base and J by 5 bases, with 6 bases between them. Germline V gene sequence: CDR1 LNHDA, CDR2 SQIVND (reference sequence). The CDR3 totals 12 residues. CDR3: CASSIGWNEQYF. For the CDR3, the DNA is TGTGCCAGTAGTATAGGGTGGAACGAGCAGTACTTC.

Regarding this clonotype: This may come from a read error, since a much larger clone is one base off. The CDR3 ends on some other residue instead of the conserved phenylalanine or tryptophan, so this is likely a read error. This chain links TRBV29-1 with TRBJ2-7; 7 positions agree with TRBD2. V shed 7 bases, J shed 2 bases, and the junction held 5 bases outside the gene matches. This CDR3 contains 12 residues. Germline V lookup: CDR1 SQVTM, CDR2 ANQGSEA. The CDR3 nucleotides read TGCAGCGGATTAGCGGGCCCCTACGAGCAGTACTCC. Encoded protein: CSGLAGPYEQYS.

This clonotype ranks as hyperexpanded. V and J are TRBV5-5 and TRBJ1-6, with 7 bases matching TRBD1. V trimming: 4 bases; J trimming: 8 bases; junction bases outside the gene matches: 3. This CDR3 spans 13 amino acids. Per the germline V gene, CDR1 is SGHKS and CDR2 is YYEKEE (reference sequence). The CDR3, as DNA: TGTGCCAGCAGCCTGGACAGGCATTCACCCCTCCACTTT. This sequence encodes CASSLDRHSPLHF.

This chain connects TRBV7-8 to TRBJ1-5, with 9 bases identical to TRBD1. CDR1 is SGHVS, CDR2 FQNEAQ, per germline. The CDR3 contains 14 residues. The V segment lost 5 bases and the J segment 4 bases; nucleotides outside the gene matches: 3. CDR3 region: CASSPGTGNQPQHF. CDR3 bases: TGTGCCAGCAGCCCGGGGACAGGGAATCAGCCCCAGCATTTT. Looking up the rest from reference TRBV7-8 and TRBJ1-5 gives the full variable domain: GAGVSQSPRYKVAKRGQDVALRCDPISGHVSLFWYQQALGQGPEFLTYFQNEAQLDKSGLPSDRFFAERPEGSVSTLKIQRTQQEDSAVYLCASSPGTGNQPQHFGDGTRLSIL.

About this clonotype: The conserved final phenylalanine or tryptophan is absent from the CDR3, which likely points to a read error. The DNA is left out, because the CDR3 cannot be placed on it with certainty; the CDR3 is given as TCRdb lists it. The V call is TRBV19, the J call TRBJ2-7. Germline V gene lookup returns CDR1 LNHDA and CDR2 SQIVND (reference sequence). The CDR3 totals 12 residues, both ends included. The CDR3 here is CASSIGWNERYS.

In its sample, this clonotype ranks as large. The V call is TRBV5-8, the J call TRBJ2-1, with D possibly TRBD1 on 5 matching bases. In germline, CDR1 is SGHTS, CDR2 YDEGEE. V was clipped by 5 bases and J by 8 bases, with 20 bases between them. The CDR3 contains 15 residues. The CDR3 protein is CASSYDKGGQYEQFF. The CDR3 region has the DNA TGTGCCAGCAGTTATGACAAGGGCGGACAATATGAGCAGTTCTTC.

Sample share makes this clonotype large (0.1 to 1%). V is TRBV19 and J is TRBJ2-2; the D is unclear. This CDR3 has 13 residues. Germline V gives CDR1 LNHDA, CDR2 SQIVND (reference sequence). Deletions cut 5 bases from V and 13 bases from J, with 17 bases between. CDR3 protein: CASSPGSWAGLFF. CDR3 nucleotide sequence: TGTGCCAGTAGTCCTGGATCCTGGGCTGGGCTGTTTTTT.

Within the sample, this clonotype is large. The V and J genes are TRBV3-1 and TRBJ2-2; D tentatively fits TRBD1 or TRBD2 (5 bases each). Germline V gives CDR1 LGHDT, CDR2 YNNKEL (reference sequence). Trimming shortened V by 1 base and J by 2 bases, and 14 bases separated the two germline ends. This CDR3 has 17 amino acids. The CDR3: CASSQVVRGPNTGELFF. The CDR3 DNA reads as TGTGCCAGCAGCCAAGTTGTGAGGGGACCAAACACCGGGGAGCTGTTTTTT.

By sample share, this clonotype is large (0.1 to 1%). The gene calls are TRBV24-1 and TRBJ2-1; D possibly corresponds to TRBD2 (6 bases). The CDR3 consists of 14 residues. Per germline, CDR1 KGHDR and CDR2 SFDVKD. V was shortened by 0 bases and J by 9 bases, with 11 bases between the two germline ends. DNA of the CDR3: TGTGCCACCAGTGATTTGGGCAGGGAGGTTGAGCAGTTCTTC. Protein sequence: CATSDLGREVEQFF.

This clonotype is judged large. The V call is TRBV7-9, the J call TRBJ2-3, with D possibly called TRBD1 or TRBD2 (5 bases each). Trimming pared 1 base from V and 1 base from J, leaving 9 bases between. CDR3 length: 15 residues. Germline values: CDR1 SEHNR, CDR2 FQNEAQ (reference sequence). CDR3 loop: CASSLDGAGTDTQYF. The CDR3 DNA reads TGTGCCAGCAGCTTAGACGGGGCCGGCACAGATACGCAGTATTTT.

By share of the sample, this clonotype is large. V gene TRBV29-1 combines with J gene TRBJ1-1; tentative D call: TRBD1 (6 bases). The CDR3 has 14 amino acids. Trimming stripped 1 base from V and 0 bases from J, with 9 bases between. Germline-derived CDR1 and CDR2 are SQVTM and ANQGSEA. The CDR3 sequence is CSVEGGGVNTEAFF. CDR3 nucleotides: TGCAGCGTTGAAGGGGGGGGCGTGAACACTGAAGCTTTCTTT.

By frequency in the sample, this clonotype is large. This chain links TRBV20-1 with TRBJ2-5; D gene ambiguous. The germline CDR1 and CDR2 sequences are DFQATT and SNEGSKA (reference sequence). V was pared by 1 base and J by 5 bases, with 14 bases between. The CDR3 has 14 residues. The CDR3 loop reads CSARVPNLGETQYF. The CDR3 nucleotides are TGCAGTGCTAGAGTCCCTAACCTCGGGGAGACCCAGTACTTC.

This clonotype is large (0.1 to 1%) in the sample. The chain uses TRBV5-1 and TRBJ2-7; D not certain. The CDR3 spans 14 residues. CDR1 SGHRS and CDR2 YFSETQ come from the germline V gene. V lost 5 bases to trimming and J lost 2 bases, with 14 bases between them. In DNA, the CDR3 is TGCGCCAGCAGTACCTACGGCACGCCCTACGAGCAGTACTTC. This encodes CASSTYGTPYEQYF.

Within the sample, this clonotype is large. The chain uses TRBV20-1 and TRBJ1-4; 8 bases fit TRBD1. This CDR3 has 14 amino acids. Trimming took 3 bases from V and 6 from J; bases not matched to a gene: 6. Germline CDR1 and CDR2: DFQATT and SNEGSKA (reference sequence). CDR3 nucleotides: TGCAGTGCTAGTCCGACAGGGGAGGATGAAAAACTGTTTTTT. This gives the protein CSASPTGEDEKLFF.

By frequency in the sample, this clonotype is large. The chain joins TRBV28 to TRBJ2-5, with 7 bases matching TRBD1. This CDR3 has 15 amino acids. Germline CDR1 MDHEN, CDR2 SYDVKM. J gave up 5 bases and V 3 bases, and 9 bases lay outside the gene matches. CDR3 residues: CASSFDRADGETQYF. As DNA, the CDR3 is TGTGCCAGCAGTTTCGACAGGGCGGACGGGGAGACCCAGTACTTC.